This is a list of T cell receptor beta chains from one sample in a study of blood T cells in healthy people across ages. TCRdb reprocessed the 5' RACE reads with MiXCR, giving one entry per CDR3 protein. The table includes 1 million to 1.2 million distinct CDR3 sequences, roughly two fifths detected once. Sequencing was done on a sample of blood. The receptors here all came from a young man in good health. The CDR3 runs from the conserved cysteine through the conserved F or W. Fields, in order: D gene, J gene, CDR3 length, V gene, clone size, CDR3 DNA, CDR3 protein. A D gene is named only where the DNA matches it firmly. Size tells how often a clone was seen (once, few, many) or the class of an expanded clone, and some rows leave it out.

TRBD1,TRBJ2-3,15,TRBV7-2,.,TGTGCCAGCAGCCCAACAGGGGGCTACGACGGTACGCAGTATTTT,CASSPTGGYDGTQYF
.,TRBJ1-5,17,TRBV19,.,TGCGCCAGTAGTATAGGTCTCGCGCGGACGGGCAATCAGCCCCAGCATTTT,CASSIGLARTGNQPQHF
TRBD1,TRBJ2-7,13,TRBV7-9,few,TGTGCCAGCAGCTTAACTACAGGGGACGAGCAGTACTTC,CASSLTTGDEQYF
TRBD1,TRBJ2-1,12,TRBV2,.,TGTGCCGGAGGACAGGCCTACAATGAGCAGTTCTTC,CAGGQAYNEQFF
.,TRBJ2-7,16,TRBV6-5,.,TGTGCCAGCAGTTACAGGCTCTGGCAGGGAGATAACGAGCAGTACTTC,CASSYRLWQGDNEQYF
.,TRBJ2-5,12,TRBV7-8,once,TGTGCCACCAGCCTTTTCGGGGATGAGCAGTACTTC,CATSLFGDEQYF
TRBD1,TRBJ1-5,15,TRBV4-3,.,TGCGCCAGCAGCGATGGGACAGGGAGCAATCAGCCCCAGCATTTT,CASSDGTGSNQPQHF
.,TRBJ1-5,10,TRBV6-4,.,TGTGCCAGCACAGGTCAGCCCCAGCATTTT,CASTGQPQHF
.,TRBJ2-1,16,TRBV7-3,.,TGTGCCAGCAGCTTATTTTCGGGGGGCGATTTCAATGAGCAGTTCTTC,CASSLFSGGDFNEQFF
.,TRBJ1-1,16,TRBV7-3,few,TGTGCCAGCAGCTTCAAACCGGGACCCCTGGACACTGAAGCTTTCTTT,CASSFKPGPLDTEAFF
TRBD2,TRBJ2-1,13,TRBV29-1,many,TGCAGCATTCTGGGGGGGTCCTACAATGAGCAGTTCTTC,CSILGGSYNEQFF
TRBD1,TRBJ1-4,17,TRBV4-1,.,TGCGCCAGCAGCCAAGTCGGACAGGAAAGGGGTCTGGTAAAACTGTTTTTT,CASSQVGQERGLVKLFF
.,TRBJ2-1,14,TRBV6-2/TRBV6-3,.,TGTGCCAGCACGCGGACAGCGGCCTACAATGAGCAGTTCTTC,CASTRTAAYNEQFF
.,TRBJ1-6,13,TRBV6-4,few,TGTGCCAGCAGTGACTCGGGGCTCTCACCCCTCCACTTT,CASSDSGLSPLHF
.,TRBJ1-5,15,TRBV20-1,.,TGCAGTGCTAGAGATGCAGGGAGAAGCAATCAGCCCCAGCATTTT,CSARDAGRSNQPQHF
TRBD1,TRBJ1-1,13,TRBV6-2/TRBV6-3,.,TGTGCCAGCAGTTTCGCGGGACAGGGAGAAGCTTTCTTT,CASSFAGQGEAFF
.,TRBJ1-1,14,TRBV6-4,once,TGTGCCAGCAGTCCAGAAATCGGGGGATCTGAAGCTTTCTTT,CASSPEIGGSEAFF
TRBD1,TRBJ2-3,15,TRBV20-1,.,TGCAGTGCTAGAGATGGGACAGGGATCGTCCAGCCCCAGTATTTT,CSARDGTGIVQPQYF
TRBD1,TRBJ2-5,14,TRBV5-1,.,TGCGCCAGCAGCAAATGGACAGGGGAGGAGACCCAGTACTTC,CASSKWTGEETQYF
.,TRBJ2-3,14,TRBV10-3,many,TGTGCCATCAGCCGGTCCGGGAACACAGATACGCAGTATTTT,CAISRSGNTDTQYF
TRBD2,TRBJ2-5,13,TRBV2,few,TGTGCCAGCAGTGGGGAGGGGATGGAGACCCAGTACTTC,CASSGEGMETQYF
TRBD1,TRBJ1-2,16,TRBV3-1,.,TGTGCCAGCAGCCGAAACCCGGGACAGGGAACCTATGGCTACACCTTC,CASSRNPGQGTYGYTF
TRBD1,TRBJ1-1,17,TRBV7-9,.,TGTGCCAGCAGCTTATCCCCCCGGGGACAGCGGAACACTGAAGCTTTCTTT,CASSLSPRGQRNTEAFF
.,TRBJ1-5,18,TRBV20-1,.,TGCAGTGCTAGAGATGCGGCGGCCGCAGATCATAGCAATCAGCCCCAGCATTTT,CSARDAAAADHSNQPQHF
TRBD1,TRBJ1-2,14,TRBV12-3/TRBV12-4,.,TGTGCCAGCAGTTACAGGGGTCCCTTTAGTGGCTACACCTTC,CASSYRGPFSGYTF
TRBD1,TRBJ2-5,11,TRBV29-1,.,TGCAGCGTTGAGTACACAGGGGCCCAGTACTTC,CSVEYTGAQYF
.,TRBJ2-1,15,TRBV5-1,few,TGCGCCAGCAGCTACTTGGCCAGTTCTACGGCTGAGCAGTTCTTC,CASSYLASSTAEQFF
.,TRBJ2-1,16,TRBV20-1,.,TGCAGTGCTGGAGATTCGCGGACTAACTCCTACAATGAGCAGTTCTTC,CSAGDSRTNSYNEQFF